A selection of T cell receptor beta chains follows, all from one sample in a study of blood T cell repertoires in COVID-19. Sequencing used immunoSEQ multiplex PCR; TCRdb keeps in-frame clones, though not all of them. The sample includes fewer than 350,000 clones, over 80% of them seen just once. Specimen: peripheral blood. These receptors all come from a young man with COVID-19, enrolled during active disease. The CDR3 runs from the conserved cysteine through the conserved F or W. Each record gives: CDR3 protein, CDR3 DNA, J gene, clone size, D gene, V gene. A D gene is named only where the DNA matches it firmly. Clone size is not always given. Where it is, it says once, few, many or a class for expanded clones.

CDR3aa: CASSEQGGDSNQPQHF
CDR3nt: TGCGCCAGCAGTGAGCAAGGGGGAGACAGCAATCAGCCCCAGCATTTT
j_gene: TRBJ1-5
abundance: NA
d_gene: NA
v_gene: TRBV10-1

CDR3aa: CASSYGLGEADTQYF
CDR3nt: TGTGCCAGCAGCTACGGACTCGGGGAGGCAGATACGCAGTATTTT
j_gene: TRBJ2-3
abundance: NA
d_gene: NA
v_gene: TRBV7-2

CDR3aa: CASRDTTNEKLFF
CDR3nt: TGCGCCAGCAGGGACACAACTAATGAAAAACTGTTTTTT
j_gene: TRBJ1-4
abundance: once
d_gene: NA
v_gene: TRBV5-1

CDR3aa: CASSPRNTEAFF
CDR3nt: TGTGCCAGCAGCCCCAGAAACACTGAAGCTTTCTTT
j_gene: TRBJ1-1
abundance: NA
d_gene: NA
v_gene: TRBV9

CDR3aa: CASSTSGGGSYEQYF
CDR3nt: TGTGCCAGCAGCACTTCAGGGGGTGGCTCCTACGAGCAGTACTTC
j_gene: TRBJ2-7
abundance: NA
d_gene: TRBD1
v_gene: TRBV9

CDR3aa: CASSPLWTDGPYEQYF
CDR3nt: TGTGCCAGCAGCCCTTTATGGACAGACGGACCTTACGAGCAGTACTTC
j_gene: TRBJ2-7
abundance: once
d_gene: NA
v_gene: TRBV9

CDR3aa: CASSVGPPNSNQPQHF
CDR3nt: TGTGCCAGCAGCGTAGGTCCACCTAATAGCAATCAGCCCCAGCATTTT
j_gene: TRBJ1-5
abundance: NA
d_gene: NA
v_gene: TRBV9

CDR3aa: CASSQDRTDYYGYTF
CDR3nt: TGTGCCAGCAGCCAGGACCGGACAGACTACTATGGCTACACCTTC
j_gene: TRBJ1-2
abundance: NA
d_gene: NA
v_gene: TRBV4-2

CDR3aa: CASSRDFTDTQYF
CDR3nt: TGTGCCAGCAGTCGGGACTTCACAGATACGCAGTATTTT
j_gene: TRBJ2-3
abundance: few
d_gene: NA
v_gene: TRBV12-3/TRBV12-4

CDR3aa: CASSFGTGGAYEQYF
CDR3nt: TGTGCCAGCAGCTTCGGGACAGGGGGGGCCTACGAGCAGTACTTC
j_gene: TRBJ2-7
abundance: NA
d_gene: TRBD1
v_gene: TRBV7-2

CDR3aa: CASSHTGLAGEQYF
CDR3nt: TGCGCCAGCAGCCATACCGGACTAGCGGGTGAGCAGTACTTC
j_gene: TRBJ2-7
abundance: NA
d_gene: TRBD2
v_gene: TRBV4-3

CDR3aa: CASSIQGTANQPQHF
CDR3nt: TGTGCCAGCAGCATCCAAGGGACAGCCAATCAGCCCCAGCATTTT
j_gene: TRBJ1-5
abundance: NA
d_gene: TRBD1
v_gene: TRBV5-5

CDR3aa: CASSSQGDTEAFF
CDR3nt: TGTGCCAGCAGCTCACAGGGGGACACTGAAGCTTTCTTT
j_gene: TRBJ1-1
abundance: NA
d_gene: TRBD1
v_gene: TRBV11-2

CDR3aa: CASSAETGNNSPLHF
CDR3nt: TGCGCCAGCAGTGCCGAGACAGGGAACAATTCACCCCTCCACTTT
j_gene: TRBJ1-6
abundance: NA
d_gene: TRBD1
v_gene: TRBV10-1

CDR3aa: CASSQEPTTGASYGYTF
CDR3nt: TGTGCCAGCAGCCAAGAACCAACGACAGGGGCATCCTATGGCTACACCTTC
j_gene: TRBJ1-2
abundance: few
d_gene: TRBD1
v_gene: TRBV4-2

CDR3aa: CAISVSGEIGEQYF
CDR3nt: TGTGCCATCAGTGTTAGCGGGGAAATCGGCGAGCAGTACTTC
j_gene: TRBJ2-7
abundance: few
d_gene: TRBD2
v_gene: TRBV10-3

CDR3aa: CASSYRREKLFF
CDR3nt: TGTGCCAGCAGCTACAGACGGGAAAAACTGTTTTTT
j_gene: TRBJ1-4
abundance: NA
d_gene: NA
v_gene: TRBV14

CDR3aa: CASSLGQGLGYTF
CDR3nt: TGTGCCAGCAGCTTAGGACAGGGACTTGGCTACACCTTC
j_gene: TRBJ1-2
abundance: few
d_gene: TRBD1
v_gene: TRBV7-8

CDR3aa: CASSLPGIYGYTF
CDR3nt: TGTGCCAGCAGTTTACCGGGGATATATGGCTACACCTTC
j_gene: TRBJ1-2
abundance: NA
d_gene: NA
v_gene: TRBV6-2/TRBV6-3

CDR3aa: CASSLATGQTYEQYF
CDR3nt: TGCGCCAGCAGCTTGGCTACAGGACAGACCTACGAGCAGTACTTC
j_gene: TRBJ2-7
abundance: NA
d_gene: NA
v_gene: TRBV5-1

CDR3aa: CASSPGLAGRTDTQYF
CDR3nt: TGTGCCAGCAGCCCAGGACTAGCGGGCCGCACAGATACGCAGTATTTT
j_gene: TRBJ2-3
abundance: NA
d_gene: TRBD2
v_gene: TRBV7-9

CDR3aa: CASSSSAHYEQYF
CDR3nt: TGTGCCAGCAGTTCTAGCGCCCACTACGAGCAGTACTTC
j_gene: TRBJ2-7
abundance: once
d_gene: NA
v_gene: TRBV27

CDR3aa: CASSIRATTRETQYF
CDR3nt: TGTGCCAGTAGTATAAGGGCAACCACTAGGGAGACCCAGTACTTC
j_gene: TRBJ2-5
abundance: NA
d_gene: NA
v_gene: TRBV19

CDR3aa: CASSFSQDFSFGTQYF
CDR3nt: TGTGCCAGCAGTTTTTCACAGGATTTTTCTTTCGGGACCCAGTACTTC
j_gene: TRBJ2-5
abundance: NA
d_gene: NA
v_gene: TRBV28

CDR3aa: CASSDSWPFQGETQYF
CDR3nt: TGTGCCAGCAGTGACTCCTGGCCGTTCCAGGGAGAGACCCAGTACTTC
j_gene: TRBJ2-5
abundance: NA
d_gene: NA
v_gene: TRBV6-4

CDR3aa: CAISDPPTGGRSPLHF
CDR3nt: TGTGCCATCAGTGACCCGCCGACAGGGGGTAGATCACCCCTCCACTTT
j_gene: TRBJ1-6
abundance: few
d_gene: TRBD1
v_gene: TRBV10-3

CDR3aa: CASSMGGSMNTEAFF
CDR3nt: TGTGCCAGTAGTATGGGAGGCAGTATGAACACTGAAGCTTTCTTT
j_gene: TRBJ1-1
abundance: NA
d_gene: NA
v_gene: TRBV19

CDR3aa: CASSFSYEQFF
CDR3nt: TGTGCCAGCAGTTTTTCATATGAGCAGTTCTTC
j_gene: TRBJ2-1
abundance: NA
d_gene: NA
v_gene: TRBV12-3/TRBV12-4

CDR3aa: CASSARFGAGVGETQYF
CDR3nt: TGTGCCAGCAGCGCCCGTTTTGGGGCGGGAGTCGGGGAGACCCAGTACTTC
j_gene: TRBJ2-5
abundance: NA
d_gene: TRBD2
v_gene: TRBV9

CDR3aa: CAWRETPGTGGNEQYF
CDR3nt: TGTGCCTGGAGGGAAACCCCCGGGACAGGGGGCAACGAGCAGTACTTC
j_gene: TRBJ2-7
abundance: once
d_gene: TRBD1
v_gene: TRBV30

CDR3aa: CASSSRGTPTDTQYF
CDR3nt: TGCGCCAGCAGCTCCAGGGGGACTCCCACAGATACGCAGTATTTT
j_gene: TRBJ2-3
abundance: NA
d_gene: NA
v_gene: TRBV4-3

CDR3aa: CASSLKGGGNQPQHF
CDR3nt: TGTGCCAGCAGCTTAAAAGGAGGAGGGAATCAGCCCCAGCATTTT
j_gene: TRBJ1-5
abundance: few
d_gene: NA
v_gene: TRBV7-2

CDR3aa: CASSLRGVMDNSPLHF
CDR3nt: TGTGCCAGCAGCTTGCGGGGGGTCATGGATAATTCACCCCTCCACTTT
j_gene: TRBJ1-6
abundance: many
d_gene: NA
v_gene: TRBV7-2

CDR3aa: CASNPAGGTTDTQYF
CDR3nt: TGTGCCAGCAATCCGGCGGGGGGTACCACAGATACGCAGTATTTT
j_gene: TRBJ2-3
abundance: NA
d_gene: TRBD2
v_gene: TRBV5-4

CDR3aa: CASSPLTVPYEQYF
CDR3nt: TGTGCCAGCAGTCCCCTGACAGTTCCCTACGAGCAGTACTTC
j_gene: TRBJ2-7
abundance: few
d_gene: NA
v_gene: TRBV27

CDR3aa: CASSLAPAGSSYEQYF
CDR3nt: TGCGCCAGCAGCTTGGCCCCAGCGGGCAGCTCCTACGAGCAGTACTTC
j_gene: TRBJ2-7
abundance: NA
d_gene: NA
v_gene: TRBV5-1

CDR3aa: CASSPGTVKNEQFF
CDR3nt: TGTGCCAGCTCACCTGGGACAGTAAAGAATGAGCAGTTCTTC
j_gene: TRBJ2-1
abundance: NA
d_gene: TRBD1
v_gene: TRBV18

CDR3aa: CASSFRTGGIGNQPQHF
CDR3nt: TGTGCCAGCTCATTCAGGACAGGGGGAATAGGCAATCAGCCCCAGCATTTT
j_gene: TRBJ1-5
abundance: NA
d_gene: TRBD1
v_gene: TRBV18

CDR3aa: CASRADRANYGYTF
CDR3nt: TGTGCCAGCAGGGCGGACAGGGCTAACTATGGCTACACCTTC
j_gene: TRBJ1-2
abundance: NA
d_gene: TRBD1
v_gene: TRBV6-5

CDR3aa: CASSFGGEPQETQYF
CDR3nt: TGTGCCAGCAGTTTCGGCGGAGAGCCACAAGAGACCCAGTACTTC
j_gene: TRBJ2-5
abundance: NA
d_gene: NA
v_gene: TRBV27

CDR3aa: CSASSGTGGSHEQYF
CDR3nt: TGCAGTGCTAGTTCCGGGACAGGGGGAAGTCACGAGCAGTACTTC
j_gene: TRBJ2-7
abundance: few
d_gene: TRBD1
v_gene: TRBV20-1

CDR3aa: CASSWRQAPNSPLHF
CDR3nt: TGTGCCAGCAGTTGGAGACAGGCCCCGAATTCACCCCTCCACTTT
j_gene: TRBJ1-6
abundance: NA
d_gene: NA
v_gene: TRBV27

CDR3aa: CASSQDPTGNTEAFF
CDR3nt: TGCGCCAGCAGCCAAGACCCGACAGGGAACACTGAAGCTTTCTTT
j_gene: TRBJ1-1
abundance: NA
d_gene: NA
v_gene: TRBV4-3

CDR3aa: CASSLPGGTNEKLFF
CDR3nt: TGCGCCAGCAGCCTCCCCGGGGGGACTAATGAAAAACTGTTTTTT
j_gene: TRBJ1-4
abundance: NA
d_gene: NA
v_gene: TRBV5-1

CDR3aa: CAACIAGGNTGELFF
CDR3nt: TGCGCCGCCTGTATAGCGGGAGGGAACACCGGGGAGCTGTTTTTT
j_gene: TRBJ2-2
abundance: NA
d_gene: TRBD2
v_gene: TRBV23-1

CDR3aa: CASSPSGHINYGYTF
CDR3nt: TGCGCCAGCAGCCCGTCGGGACACATTAACTATGGCTACACCTTC
j_gene: TRBJ1-2
abundance: NA
d_gene: NA
v_gene: TRBV4-3

CDR3aa: CASSLEAGDGDEQFF
CDR3nt: TGCGCCAGCAGCTTGGAGGCGGGAGACGGCGATGAGCAGTTCTTC
j_gene: TRBJ2-1
abundance: NA
d_gene: TRBD2
v_gene: TRBV5-1

CDR3aa: CASSSQGAMEAFF
CDR3nt: TGTGCCAGCAGTTCGCAGGGGGCTATGGAAGCTTTCTTT
j_gene: TRBJ1-1
abundance: once
d_gene: TRBD1
v_gene: TRBV12-3/TRBV12-4

CDR3aa: CASSKISTDTQYF
CDR3nt: TGCGCCAGCAGTAAAATTTCCACAGATACGCAGTATTTT
j_gene: TRBJ2-3
abundance: few
d_gene: NA
v_gene: TRBV5-1

CDR3aa: CSTNRGKRTEAFF
CDR3nt: TGCAGCACCAACAGGGGTAAGAGGACTGAAGCTTTCTTT
j_gene: TRBJ1-1
abundance: NA
d_gene: TRBD1
v_gene: TRBV29-1

CDR3aa: CASSQDSGSGNIQYF
CDR3nt: TGTGCCAGCAGCCAAGATTCGGGGTCGGGAAACATTCAGTACTTC
j_gene: TRBJ2-4
abundance: once
d_gene: NA
v_gene: TRBV4-2

CDR3aa: CASSSYRESGELFF
CDR3nt: TGTGCCAGCAGCTCTTACAGGGAGTCCGGGGAGCTGTTTTTT
j_gene: TRBJ2-2
abundance: NA
d_gene: NA
v_gene: TRBV7-9

CDR3aa: CASSSFSGEQYF
CDR3nt: TGCGCCAGCAGCAGCTTCAGCGGCGAGCAGTACTTC
j_gene: TRBJ2-7
abundance: NA
d_gene: NA
v_gene: TRBV5-1

CDR3aa: CASRIPGAYEQYF
CDR3nt: TGTGCCAGCAGGATTCCGGGTGCCTACGAGCAGTACTTC
j_gene: TRBJ2-7
abundance: NA
d_gene: NA
v_gene: TRBV6-5